What follows are 27 T cell receptor beta chains derived from one specimen sequenced in a study of blood T cell repertoires in COVID-19. Sequenced by immunoSEQ multiplex PCR; TCRdb stores in-frame clones only, minus some. Seen here are roughly 170,000 clones, about 84% observed once, and the top ten hold around 7%. Sequencing was performed on peripheral blood. These receptors were obtained from a human donor in a cohort sampled during active COVID-19.

This chain connects TRBV5-1 to TRBJ1-2; D ambiguous. Per the germline V gene, CDR1 is SGHRS and CDR2 is YFSETQ. The ends were cut back, 7 bases at V and 2 bases at J, with 18 bases in the middle. This CDR3 is 15 amino acids long. CDR3 nucleotide sequence: TGCGCCAGCCGTCAGTCTCCCTACGGGAACTATGGCTACACCTTC. This encodes CASRQSPYGNYGYTF.

Here the CDR3 DNA reads TGTGCCAGCAGCTACAACGATGGACTGTACCAAGAGACCCAGTACTTC. Amino acids: CASSYNDGLYQETQYF. The genes are TRBV9 and TRBJ2-5; weak D call: TRBD2 (5 bases). Germline V gives CDR1 SGDLS, CDR2 YYNGEE. The V and J ends lost 4 bases and 0 bases respectively, with 16 bases between them. The CDR3 covers 16 residues.

The chain has TRBV6-5 and TRBJ1-2; TRBD1 matches at 7 bases. CDR3 length: 13 residues. Per the germline V gene, CDR1 is MNHEY and CDR2 is SVGAGI. Germline trimming cut 6 bases from V and 3 bases from J; bases unmatched to any gene: 4. CDR3 amino acids: CASRAGTDYGYTF. The CDR3 bases are TGTGCCAGCAGGGCCGGGACAGACTATGGCTACACCTTC.

The gene calls are TRBV10-2 and TRBJ1-2; tentatively, D is TRBD1 (6 bases). Germline V lookup: CDR1 WSHSY, CDR2 SAAADI. V was trimmed by 0 bases and J by 5 bases, leaving 13 bases between them. This CDR3 contains 15 residues. The CDR3 DNA sequence: TGCGCCAGCAGTGAGTCGATTGCAGGGGCGTATGGCTACACCTTC. Translated, it gives CASSESIAGAYGYTF.

This chain uses TRBV3-1 (or the pseudogene TRBV3-2) with TRBJ2-1, with 7 positions matching TRBD2. CDR1 LGHDT and CDR2 YNNKEL come from the germline V gene (reference sequence). The V gene end was trimmed by 4 bases and the J gene end by 12 bases; junction bases not matched to a gene: 6. The CDR3 has 12 residues. CDR3 nucleotide sequence: TGTGCCAGCAGCCCCGCCGCGGGAGTGCAGTTCTTC. Amino acids: CASSPAAGVQFF.

This sequence joins TRBV3-1 (or the pseudogene TRBV3-2) and TRBJ1-2; 9 positions match TRBD1. The CDR3 length is 13 residues. With 4 bases clipped from V and 6 bases from J, the junction kept 3 bases outside the gene matches. Germline assignment: CDR1 LGHDT and CDR2 YNNKEL (reference sequence). The DNA of the CDR3 is TGTGCCAGCAGCCCGCGGACAGGGGATGGCTACACCTTC. The encoded protein is CASSPRTGDGYTF.

J is TRBJ1-2 and V is TRBV27; D is unclear. Trimming shortened V by 0 bases and J by 4 bases, and 9 bases separated the two germline ends. The CDR3 runs 14 residues. CDR1 and CDR2 from the germline V gene are MNHEY and SMNVEV (reference sequence). The CDR3 DNA sequence: TGTGCCAGCAGTTTATCTTCGGGAATCTATGGCTACACCTTC. Encoded protein: CASSLSSGIYGYTF.

This clone was recorded a few times. The chain carries TRBV3-1 (or the pseudogene TRBV3-2) and TRBJ1-1; the match to TRBD1 covers 7 bases. The CDR3 loop spans 15 amino acids. Germline CDR1 is LGHDT and CDR2 is YNNKEL (reference sequence). Trimming cost V 4 bases and J 5 bases; bases outside gene matches: 10. The CDR3 DNA reads TGTGCCAGCAGCCCCCGGACAGGCCGATGGACTGAAGCTTTCTTT. It yields the protein CASSPRTGRWTEAFF.

This rearrangement joins TRBV24-1 to TRBJ1-2, with 8 bases lining up with TRBD1. The CDR3 contains 16 residues. The germline V gene encodes CDR1 KGHDR and CDR2 SFDVKD. J lost 6 bases, V lost 3 bases, and 11 bases had no gene match. The CDR3 loop is CATSDLYRQGTNGYTF. CDR3 DNA sequence: TGTGCCACCAGTGATCTATACAGACAGGGGACTAATGGCTACACCTTC.

This clone was seen just once. J is TRBJ1-6 and V is TRBV6-5; D is undetermined. The CDR3 contains 14 residues. Germline CDR1 and CDR2: MNHEY and SVGAGI. The V end lost 7 bases, the J end lost 9 bases, and 16 bases lay between the germline ends. Here the CDR3 DNA reads TGTGCCAGCACCCAGGCCTCCTTGGGTTCACCCCTCCACTTT. Translating it yields CASTQASLGSPLHF.

V gene TRBV5-1 combines with J gene TRBJ1-1; 10 bases are shared with TRBD1. V shed 4 bases, J shed 4 bases, and the junction held 7 bases outside the gene matches. CDR1 and CDR2 from the germline V gene are SGHRS and YFSETQ. This CDR3 has 15 residues. The CDR3 protein is CASSRARTGGTEAFF. The CDR3 bases are TGCGCCAGCAGCCGCGCCCGGACAGGGGGCACTGAAGCTTTCTTT.

The V gene is TRBV19, the J gene TRBJ2-5; 11 nucleotides agree with TRBD2. The CDR3 sequence is 14 residues long. CDR1 is LNHDA, CDR2 SQIVND, per germline (reference sequence). With 4 bases clipped from V and 5 bases from J, the junction kept 3 bases outside the gene matches. The CDR3 here is CASSTTSGVETQYF. CDR3 sequence (DNA): TGTGCCAGTAGTACGACTAGCGGGGTGGAGACCCAGTACTTC.

This clone was found a few times. The chain carries TRBV7-3 and TRBJ2-7, with D tentatively TRBD1 (6 bases). This CDR3 has 14 amino acids. The V end lost 5 bases, the J end lost 3 bases, and 14 bases lay between the germline ends. Germline V gene sequence: CDR1 SGHTA, CDR2 FQGTGA. DNA for the CDR3: TGTGCCAGCAGCCGGGGACATGGAAACTACGAGCAGTACTTC. Encoded protein: CASSRGHGNYEQYF.

The chain has TRBV3-1 (or the pseudogene TRBV3-2) and TRBJ1-5; D may be TRBD1 (5 bases). Trimming took off 4 bases at V and 5 bases at J, with 15 bases between the two ends. The germline V gene has CDR1 LGHDT and CDR2 YNNKEL (reference sequence). CDR3 size: 15 residues. CDR3 sequence: CASSLGTGGYQPQHF. For the CDR3, the DNA is TGTGCCAGCAGCCTCGGGACGGGGGGGTATCAGCCCCAGCATTTT.

The rearrangement links TRBV30 to TRBJ2-1, with a possible D match to TRBD2 (7 bases). From germline, CDR1 is GTSNPN and CDR2 SVGIG (reference sequence). CDR3 size: 15 residues. The V gene lost 0 bases and the J gene lost 5 bases, with 14 bases spanning the gap. For the CDR3, the DNA is TGTGCCTGGAGTGTTCTCTGGGGGGGGCACAATGAGCAGTTCTTC. Protein product: CAWSVLWGGHNEQFF.

This rearrangement joins TRBV7-8 to TRBJ2-7; 7 nucleotides align to TRBD1. This CDR3 comprises 13 residues. V lost 0 bases to trimming and J lost 7 bases; unmatched junction nucleotides: 3. Germline CDR1 is SGHVS and CDR2 is FQNEAQ. The chain's CDR3 is CASSLAVDREQYF. The CDR3 DNA sequence: TGTGCCAGCAGCTTAGCGGTGGACAGGGAGCAGTACTTC. The variable domain in full, with the rest retrieved from reference TRBV7-8 and TRBJ2-7, is GAGVSQSPRYKVAKRGQDVALRCDPISGHVSLFWYQQALGQGPEFLTYFQNEAQLDKSGLPSDRFFAERPEGSVSTLKIQRTQQEDSAVYLCASSLAVDREQYFGPGTRLTVT.

This sequence joins TRBV30 and TRBJ2-3; TRBD2 matches at 7 bases. With V trimmed by 2 bases and J by 5 bases, 13 bases remained unmatched. The CDR3 runs 16 residues. The germline CDR1 and CDR2 sequences are GTSNPN and SVGIG (reference sequence). The CDR3 nucleotides read TGTGCCTGGAGTCCGGGGGGACCCACTGGTGTAGATACGCAGTATTTT. It translates to CAWSPGGPTGVDTQYF.

CDR3 loop: CASSATASTDTQYF. In DNA form, the CDR3 reads TGTGCCAGCAGCGCTACAGCTAGCACAGATACGCAGTATTTT. The chain combines TRBV6-5 with TRBJ2-3; unclear D gene. The V end lost 6 bases, the J end lost 0 bases, and 10 bases lay between the germline ends. The CDR3 is 14 residues long. Germline CDR1 and CDR2: MNHEY and SVGAGI.

The chain links TRBV11-3 to TRBJ1-6, with no clear D. Trimming shortened V by 1 base and J by 7 bases, and 5 bases separated the two germline ends. CDR1 is SGHNT and CDR2 is YENEEA in the germline V gene. The CDR3 is made up of 13 amino acids. The CDR3 DNA reads as TGTGCCAGCAGCTTAGGAGGGAATTCACCCCTCCACTTT. Protein product: CASSLGGNSPLHF.

The rearrangement uses TRBV6-5 and TRBJ1-2, with 10 nucleotides matching TRBD1. Trimming took 6 bases from V and 10 from J; bases not matched to a gene: 5. The CDR3 is 12 amino acids. The germline V gene has CDR1 MNHEY and CDR2 SVGAGI. The CDR3 bases are TGTGCCAGCAGAGGACAGGGGGGGGTCTACACCTTC. Its protein product is CASRGQGGVYTF.

This clone has a single count. CDR3 residues: CASSRDRDQETQYF. Here the CDR3 DNA reads TGTGCCAGCAGTCGGGACAGGGACCAAGAGACCCAGTACTTC. The chain uses TRBV6-6 and TRBJ2-5, with TRBD1 matching over 9 bases. The germline V gene encodes CDR1 MNHNY and CDR2 SVGAGI (reference sequence). This CDR3 is built from 14 residues. J was trimmed by 0 bases and V by 5 bases; bases with no gene match: 1.

The rearrangement uses TRBV27 and TRBJ2-1, with D possibly TRBD2 on 6 matching bases. CDR3 length: 14 amino acids. Germline V gene data show CDR1 as MNHEY and CDR2 as SMNVEV (reference sequence). Deletions cut 5 bases from V and 2 bases from J, with 10 bases between. For the CDR3, the DNA is TGTGCCAGCAGTCCTAGCGATACCTACAATGAGCAGTTCTTC. This codes for CASSPSDTYNEQFF.

The V and J genes are TRBV12-3 or TRBV12-4 and TRBJ1-2, with D tentatively TRBD1 (5 bases). The ends were cut back, 0 bases at V and 13 bases at J, with 12 bases in the middle. The CDR3 covers 12 residues. CDR3 sequence reads: CASSLARVDGTF. As DNA, the CDR3 is TGTGCCAGCAGTTTAGCCAGGGTCGATGGCACCTTC.

This chain links TRBV5-1 with TRBJ1-2, with 7 bases lining up with TRBD1. Germline V gene data show CDR1 as SGHRS and CDR2 as YFSETQ. The CDR3 has 11 amino acids. Trimming cost V 3 bases and J 10 bases; bases outside gene matches: 3. In DNA form, the CDR3 reads TGCGCCAGCAGCTCAGACAGGGCCTACACCTTC. This translates into CASSSDRAYTF.

For this clone: An end of the junction differs from the germline gene, which may be a read error. The V gene is TRBV29-1, the J gene TRBJ1-1; TRBD1 might be the D (6 bases). CDR1 and CDR2 (germline): SQVTM, ANQGSEA. The CDR3 extends over 12 amino acids. CDR3 residues: CSVDTGNPEAFF. The CDR3, as DNA: TGCAGCGTGGACACAGGGAACCCTGAAGCTTTCTTT.

This clone has a handful of counts. V is TRBV6-5 and J is TRBJ1-1; 8 nucleotides agree with TRBD1. CDR3 length: 14 residues. The germline V gene has CDR1 MNHEY and CDR2 SVGAGI. V lost 6 bases and J lost 3; bases outside the gene matches: 6. CDR3 in amino acids: CASSDRGTHTEAFF. For the CDR3, the DNA is TGTGCCAGCAGCGACAGGGGAACTCACACTGAAGCTTTCTTT.

The chain carries TRBV9 and TRBJ2-5; TRBD1 is a possible D gene (5 bases). V lost 0 bases, J lost 1 base, and 10 bases lay in between. CDR1 is SGDLS, CDR2 YYNGEE, per germline. The CDR3 spans 15 residues. The chain's CDR3 is CASSVDWGLQETQYF. In DNA form, the CDR3 reads TGTGCCAGCAGCGTAGACTGGGGCCTCCAAGAGACCCAGTACTTC.